What follows are 20 T cell receptor beta chains derived from one specimen sequenced in a study of early T cells in non-severe SARS-CoV-2 infection. TCRdb processed the 5' RACE reads anew with MiXCR; each CDR3 protein has one entry. The sample lists 95,000 to 110,000 distinct CDR3 sequences; approximately 10% were seen once. What was sequenced was whole blood. The receptors here all came from an adult who was a healthcare worker with PCR-confirmed SARS-CoV-2 infection or an uninfected control (not recorded which).

The chain employs TRBV15 and TRBJ2-5; D is uncertain. This CDR3 contains 15 residues. Trimming took 1 base from V and 3 from J, leaving 12 bases between them. Germline CDR1 and CDR2: LNHNV and YYDKDF (reference sequence). The CDR3 region is CATSRGGRMEETQYF. The CDR3, as DNA: TGTGCCACCAGCAGAGGGGGAAGGATGGAAGAGACCCAGTACTTC.

This clonotype was seen only a few times. The genes are TRBV21-1 and TRBJ2-1; TRBD2 was called by the table and not checked on the DNA. TRBV21-1 is tagged as a pseudogene. The CDR3 consists of 18 residues. The CDR3 nucleotides read TGTGCCAGCAGCAAAGGGGCTGGGAGCGGGAGGGTTGACAATGAGCAGTTCTTC. This translates into CASSKGAGSGRVDNEQFF.

In this sample, this clonotype turned up a few times. V usage is TRBV7-2 and J usage is TRBJ1-2, with D possibly being TRBD1 (5 bases). Per the germline V gene, CDR1 is SGHTA and CDR2 is FQGNSA. Trimming removed 5 bases at V and 7 bases at J, with 23 bases between. The CDR3 is made up of 16 amino acids. CDR3: CASSNREAGLIRGYTF. CDR3 in DNA: TGTGCCAGCAGCAACCGAGAGGCAGGGCTAATTCGTGGCTACACCTTC.

The chain combines TRBV6-2 or TRBV6-3 with TRBJ2-5; D is perhaps TRBD1 or TRBD2 (5 bases each). Germline V gene data show CDR1 as MNHEY and CDR2 as SVGEGT. This CDR3 has 14 amino acids. V gave up 2 bases and J gave up 5 bases, with 12 bases separating them. CDR3 DNA: TGTGCCAGCAGTTACCGGGGATGGGACGAGACCCAGTACTTC. Translating it yields CASSYRGWDETQYF.

In this sample, this clonotype turned up once. This chain joins TRBV20-1 and TRBJ2-4, with 9 nucleotides matching TRBD2. The CDR3 contains 13 residues. The germline gives CDR1 DFQATT, CDR2 SNEGSKA (reference sequence). V shed 5 bases, J shed 8 bases, and the junction held 7 bases outside the gene matches. The CDR3 here is CSAQGPSGDIQYF. The DNA of the CDR3 is TGCAGTGCTCAAGGGCCTAGCGGGGACATTCAGTACTTC.

Sample share makes this clonotype medium-sized. The V call is TRBV27, the J call TRBJ2-3, with a tentative D call TRBD2 (5 bases). The CDR3 is 16 amino acids. CDR1 is MNHEY and CDR2 is SMNVEV in the germline V gene (reference sequence). Trimming left V 5 bases short and J 6 bases short, with 21 bases between. This chain's CDR3 is CASSPLPDSPADTQYF. CDR3 coding DNA: TGTGCCAGCAGTCCCCTACCGGACTCCCCCGCGGATACGCAGTATTTT.

This clonotype has at least ten counts. The chain links TRBV9 to TRBJ2-7, with 11 bases lining up with TRBD1. The germline V gene encodes CDR1 SGDLS and CDR2 YYNGEE. The CDR3 contains 15 residues. Germline trimming cut 0 bases from V and 5 bases from J; bases unmatched to any gene: 4. Written as DNA, the CDR3 is TGTGCCAGCAGCGTAGAGGGACAGGGGGGCAACGAGCAGTACTTC. As protein: CASSVEGQGGNEQYF.

This clonotype turned up a few times. The V call is TRBV11-2, the J call TRBJ2-1; 7 bases are a match to TRBD2. The CDR3 is 16 amino acids. The V gene's germline CDR1 is SGHAT and CDR2 FQNNGV. Trimming at V came to 4 bases and at J to 1 base, leaving 7 bases not matched to a gene. CDR3 DNA sequence: TGTGCCAGCAGCTCAGCGTCCGGGAGGTCCTACAATGAGCAGTTCTTC. Residues: CASSSASGRSYNEQFF.

This clonotype showed up many times. The genes are TRBV18 and TRBJ1-5, with D hard to call. This CDR3 comprises 16 residues. The germline V gene has CDR1 KGHSH and CDR2 LQKENI. The V end lost 2 bases, the J end lost 0 bases, and 11 bases lay between the germline ends. The CDR3 coding sequence is TGTGCCAGCTCACCAACCACGTCAAATAGCAATCAGCCCCAGCATTTT. Translated: CASSPTTSNSNQPQHF.

J is TRBJ2-2 and V is TRBV29-1, with 9 bases that match TRBD2. The ends lost 4 bases at V and 3 bases at J; junction bases unmatched: 0. The CDR3 length is 13 residues. Germline lookup yields CDR1 SQVTM and CDR2 ANQGSEA. The CDR3 loop is CSVVAGDTGELFF. The CDR3 DNA is TGCAGCGTTGTAGCGGGAGACACCGGGGAGCTGTTTTTT.

This clonotype occurred many times. The chain joins TRBV6-4 to TRBJ2-2, with D possibly matching TRBD1 (6 bases). Germline CDR1 MRHNA, CDR2 SNTAGT. This CDR3 has 13 amino acids. Deletions cut 10 bases from V and 4 bases from J, with 13 bases between. The CDR3 region is CATSDRGTGELFF. The DNA for the CDR3 is TGTGCCACCTCGGACAGAGGCACCGGGGAGCTGTTTTTT.

Ten or more counts support this clonotype. The V call is TRBV6-6, the J call TRBJ2-1, with unresolved D. There are 14 residues in the CDR3. Germline CDR1 and CDR2: MNHNY and SVGAGI (reference sequence). V lost 7 bases and J lost 5, with 15 bases in between. CDR3 in DNA: TGTGCCAGCACCTTCCTGGGGAAAGACAATGAGCAGTTCTTC. Translated, it gives CASTFLGKDNEQFF.

The chain has TRBV29-1 and TRBJ1-3; no clear D. V was cut by 6 bases and J by 0 bases, with 3 bases left in between. The CDR3 contains 11 residues. Germline lookup yields CDR1 SQVTM and CDR2 ANQGSEA. This chain's CDR3 is CSVVSGNTIYF. The CDR3 nucleotides read TGCAGCGTCGTCTCTGGAAACACCATATATTTT.

This clonotype was observed many times. V gene TRBV6-4 combines with J gene TRBJ2-1; D gene unclear. CDR3 size: 14 residues. Trimming left V 0 bases short and J 8 bases short, with 11 bases between. CDR1 MRHNA and CDR2 SNTAGT come from the germline V gene. The chain's CDR3 is CASSDSTESDEQFF. CDR3 coding DNA: TGTGCCAGCAGTGACTCGACGGAGAGCGATGAGCAGTTCTTC.

This clonotype was observed at least ten times. This chain links TRBV27 with TRBJ1-5; TRBD1 might be the D (5 bases). Trimming left V 8 bases short and J 4 bases short, with 9 bases between. This CDR3 contains 12 residues. Germline-derived CDR1 and CDR2 are MNHEY and SMNVEV (reference sequence). The CDR3 reads CASGAPNQPQHF. The CDR3 DNA sequence: TGTGCCAGCGGGGCGCCTAATCAGCCCCAGCATTTT.

This clonotype was counted many times. The gene calls are TRBV28 and TRBJ2-2; D tentatively reads TRBD1 or TRBD2 (5 bases each). With 5 bases removed from V and 0 bases from J, the gap between germline ends came to 10 bases. The germline CDR1 and CDR2 sequences are MDHEN and SYDVKM. The CDR3 has 15 amino acids. The CDR3 here is CASSLGTPNTGELFF. The DNA of the CDR3 is TGTGCCAGCAGTCTCGGGACCCCGAACACCGGGGAGCTGTTTTTT.

This clonotype was seen ten or more times. V and J are TRBV18 and TRBJ1-3, with D unresolved. V dropped 3 bases and J dropped 0 bases, with 9 bases sitting between them. Germline V lookup: CDR1 KGHSH, CDR2 LQKENI. The CDR3 sequence is 15 residues long. The CDR3 DNA reads as TGTGCCAGCTCACCCGGACCAAACTCTGGAAACACCATATATTTT. Translating gives CASSPGPNSGNTIYF.

J is TRBJ2-7 and V is TRBV7-2, with D possibly being TRBD2 (6 bases). The CDR3 has 15 amino acids. V was trimmed by 5 bases and J by 3 bases, leaving 17 bases between them. From germline, CDR1 is SGHTA and CDR2 FQGNSA. The CDR3 DNA is TGTGCCAGCAGCCCCTTGGCGGGGAACTACTACGAGCAGTACTTC. This codes for CASSPLAGNYYEQYF.

On this clonotype itself: A much larger clonotype is one base distant, so this may be a read error. The chain is built from TRBV28 and TRBJ2-3; D call uncertain. This CDR3 is built from 14 residues. Germline values: CDR1 MDHEN, CDR2 SYDVKM. Deletions cut 5 bases from V and 8 bases from J, with 17 bases between. CDR3 amino acids: CASSPRLGERTQYF. The CDR3 region has the DNA TGTGCCAGCAGTCCCAGACTGGGCGAGCGTACGCAGTATTTT.

This clonotype has at least ten counts. This chain uses TRBV5-5 with TRBJ2-7, with D maybe TRBD1 (6 bases). This CDR3 is 15 amino acids long. V shed 2 bases and J shed 2 bases, with 14 bases lying between them. CDR1 and CDR2 from the germline V gene are SGHKS and YYEKEE (reference sequence). The CDR3 protein is CASSFDGQRAYEQYF. CDR3 sequence (DNA): TGTGCCAGCAGCTTTGACGGACAGCGAGCCTACGAGCAGTACTTC.